This TCR beta chain originates from a study of shared clonotypes between healthy human individuals. Germline V gene data show CDR1 as ENHRY and CDR2 as SYGVKD. This CDR3 is built from 14 residues. V shed 3 bases and J 10 bases; nucleotides not matched to a gene: 5. The count of this clone is one. The table came from immunoSEQ multiplex PCR; TCRdb's copy has only in-frame clones and leaves some out. The table lists more than 2,000,000 clones, over 85% of them singletons. The rearrangement uses TRBV10-3 and TRBJ1-6, with 8 bases fitting TRBD1. Input material: naive CD4+ T cells sorted from blood. Subset meaning: CD45RA+ positively selected. The clonotype was recovered from a man between 18 and 35 years old in good health. The CDR3 here is CAISDGQGNSPLHF. The CDR3 bases are TGTGCCATCAGTGATGGACAGGGTAACTCACCCCTCCACTTT.